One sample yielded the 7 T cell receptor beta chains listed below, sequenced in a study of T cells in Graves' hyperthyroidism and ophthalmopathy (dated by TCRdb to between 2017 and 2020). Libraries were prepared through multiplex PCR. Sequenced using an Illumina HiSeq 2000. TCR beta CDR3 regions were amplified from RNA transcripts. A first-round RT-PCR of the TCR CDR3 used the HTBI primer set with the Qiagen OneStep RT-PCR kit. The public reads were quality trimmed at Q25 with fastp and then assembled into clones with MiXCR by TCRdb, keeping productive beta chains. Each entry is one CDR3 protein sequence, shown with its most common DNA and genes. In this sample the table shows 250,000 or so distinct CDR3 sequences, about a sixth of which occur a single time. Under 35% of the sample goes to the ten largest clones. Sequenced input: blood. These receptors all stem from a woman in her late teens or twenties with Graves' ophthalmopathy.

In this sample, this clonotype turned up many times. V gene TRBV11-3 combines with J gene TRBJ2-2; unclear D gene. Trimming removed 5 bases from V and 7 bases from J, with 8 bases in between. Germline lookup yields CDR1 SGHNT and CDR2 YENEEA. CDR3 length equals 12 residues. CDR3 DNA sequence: TGTGCCAGCAGCCCTTGGGGCGGGGAGCTGTTTTTT. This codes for CASSPWGGELFF.

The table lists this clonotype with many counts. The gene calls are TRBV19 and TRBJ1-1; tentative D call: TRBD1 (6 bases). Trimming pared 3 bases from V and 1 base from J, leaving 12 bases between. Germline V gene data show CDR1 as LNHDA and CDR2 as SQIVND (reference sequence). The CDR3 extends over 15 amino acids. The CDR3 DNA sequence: TGTGCCAGTAGTATGGTGGGCAGGGGGAACACTGAAGCTTTCTTT. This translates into CASSMVGRGNTEAFF. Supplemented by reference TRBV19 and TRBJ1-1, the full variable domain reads DGGITQSPKYLFRKEGQNVTLSCEQNLNHDAMYWYRQDPGQGLRLIYYSQIVNDFQKGDIAEGYSVSREKKESFPLTVTSAQKNPTAFYLCASSMVGRGNTEAFFGQGTRLTVV.

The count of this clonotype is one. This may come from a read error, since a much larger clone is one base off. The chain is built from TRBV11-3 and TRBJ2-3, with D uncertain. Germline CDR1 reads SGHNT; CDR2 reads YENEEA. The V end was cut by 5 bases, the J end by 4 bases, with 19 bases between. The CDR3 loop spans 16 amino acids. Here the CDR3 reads CASSQNFQNPADTQYF. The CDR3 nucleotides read TGTGCCAGCAGCCAAAATTTTCAAAACCCCGCAGATACGCAGTATTTT.

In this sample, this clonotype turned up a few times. CDR3 amino acids: CASSHAIINRGSDRNTIYF. In DNA, the CDR3 is TGTGCCAGCAGCCACGCCATCATTAACAGGGGATCGGATCGGAACACCATATATTTT. The chain has TRBV7-9 and TRBJ1-3, with 7 nucleotides matching TRBD1. The CDR3 contains 19 residues. The germline V gene has CDR1 SEHNR and CDR2 FQNEAQ (reference sequence). The junction had 23 bases not matched to a gene; V was cut back by 5 bases and J by 7 bases.

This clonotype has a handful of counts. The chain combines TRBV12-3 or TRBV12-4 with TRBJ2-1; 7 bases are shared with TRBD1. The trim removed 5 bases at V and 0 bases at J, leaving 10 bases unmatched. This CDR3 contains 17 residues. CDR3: CASSPRQGPGSYNEQFF. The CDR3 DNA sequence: TGTGCCAGCAGTCCTCGACAGGGCCCAGGCTCCTACAATGAGCAGTTCTTC.

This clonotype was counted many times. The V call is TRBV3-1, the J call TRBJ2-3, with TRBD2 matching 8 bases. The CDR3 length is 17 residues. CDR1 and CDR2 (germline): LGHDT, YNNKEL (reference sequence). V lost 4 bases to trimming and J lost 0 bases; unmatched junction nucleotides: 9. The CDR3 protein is CASSPRPAGESTDTQYF. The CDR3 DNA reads TGTGCCAGCAGCCCACGACCAGCGGGGGAGAGCACAGATACGCAGTATTTT.

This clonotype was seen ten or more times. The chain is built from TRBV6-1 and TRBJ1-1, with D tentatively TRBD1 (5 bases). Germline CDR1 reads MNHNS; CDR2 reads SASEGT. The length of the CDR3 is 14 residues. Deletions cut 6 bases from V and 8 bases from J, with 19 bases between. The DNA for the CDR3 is TGTGCCAGCAGACACGAGACGGGGACTAGGGAAGCTTTCTTT. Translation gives CASRHETGTREAFF.